These 20 T cell receptor beta chains were sequenced from one sample in a study of T cells in Graves' hyperthyroidism and ophthalmopathy. Amplified regions were TCR beta CDR3 sequences from RNA transcripts. The primer set for the first-round RT-PCR of the TCR CDR3 was HTBI. TCRdb passed the multiplex PCR reads through MiXCR, listing each CDR3 protein once. The sample has approximately 400,000 distinct CDR3 sequences; under 15% are singletons. The sequenced sample was blood. These receptors were collected from a woman in her twenties or thirties with Graves' hyperthyroidism.

Many counts were recorded for this clonotype. V gene TRBV30 combines with J gene TRBJ2-7; unclear D gene. CDR3 length: 12 amino acids. Germline values: CDR1 GTSNPN, CDR2 SVGIG (reference sequence). V was trimmed by 1 base and J by 3 bases, leaving 7 bases between them. DNA of the CDR3: TGTGCCTGGAGTGGCCAACACTACGAGCAGTACTTC. This gives the protein CAWSGQHYEQYF.

This clonotype occurred a few times. This chain uses TRBV10-3 with TRBJ2-1, with D possibly matching TRBD2 (5 bases). Trimming pared 4 bases from V and 5 bases from J, leaving 9 bases between. This CDR3 region has 13 residues. The germline gives CDR1 ENHRY, CDR2 SYGVKD. The CDR3 nucleotides read TGTGCCATCAGTGGTGTTAGCGACAATGAGCAGTTCTTC. It translates to CAISGVSDNEQFF.

This clonotype was picked up many times. CDR3 residues: CASSPSENQPQHF. The CDR3 nucleotides read TGTGCCAGCTCACCATCGGAGAATCAGCCCCAGCATTTT. The chain employs TRBV18 and TRBJ1-5; D is unresolved. V was pared by 2 bases and J by 4 bases, with 6 bases between. CDR1 and CDR2 (germline): KGHSH, LQKENI. CDR3 length: 13 residues.

Remarks on this clonotype: This clone may be a read error of a much larger clone one base away. This chain uses TRBV28 with TRBJ2-7; D is perhaps TRBD2 (5 bases). V lost 8 bases and J lost 4, with 15 bases in between. The CDR3 is made up of 13 amino acids. Germline V gene data show CDR1 as MDHEN and CDR2 as SYDVKM. The DNA of the CDR3 is TGTGCCAGCGGTTCGAGCGGAAAATACGAGCAGTACTTC. Amino acid sequence: CASGSSGKYEQYF.

This clonotype was seen more than once but under ten times. The chain is built from TRBV6-1 and TRBJ2-1; 9 bases fit TRBD2. Germline V gene sequence: CDR1 MNHNS, CDR2 SASEGT. This CDR3 is built from 16 residues. Trimming cost V 8 bases and J 6 bases; bases outside gene matches: 14. CDR3 residues: CASQSPGASGTNEQFF. The DNA of the CDR3 is TGTGCCAGCCAATCCCCGGGAGCTAGCGGGACCAATGAGCAGTTCTTC.

J is TRBJ1-4 and V is TRBV11-1; TRBD1 might be the D (5 bases). CDR3 length equals 13 residues. V lost 2 bases, J lost 7 bases, and 8 bases lay in between. Germline CDR1 is SGHAT and CDR2 is FQDESV (reference sequence). Here the CDR3 reads CASSLWRGEKLFF. DNA of the CDR3: TGTGCCAGCAGCTTATGGAGGGGTGAAAAACTGTTTTTT.

Ten or more counts support this clonotype. The chain has TRBV3-1 and TRBJ2-7; D call uncertain. Germline V CDR1 and CDR2: LGHDT, YNNKEL (reference sequence). V gave up 4 bases and J gave up 3 bases, with 10 bases separating them. The CDR3 has 13 amino acids. As DNA, the CDR3 is TGTGCCAGCAGCCGAAAAGACGGCTACGAGCAGTACTTC. Translated: CASSRKDGYEQYF.

Of note for this clonotype: This sequence may be a read error, since a much larger clone differs from it by one base. The chain couples TRBV13 to TRBJ1-1, with D perhaps matching TRBD1 (6 bases). V lost 5 bases to trimming and J lost 3 bases, with 13 bases between them. The CDR3 is made up of 14 amino acids. Per germline, CDR1 PRHDT and CDR2 FYEKMQ (reference sequence). The CDR3 nucleotides read TGTGCCAGCAGCATAACAGGGTTGGACACTGAAGCTTTCTTT. Protein sequence: CASSITGLDTEAFF.

This clonotype was seen more than once but under ten times. This chain joins TRBV27 and TRBJ2-7, with 11 bases aligning to TRBD2. J gave up 7 bases and V 3 bases, and 11 bases lay outside the gene matches. This CDR3 is built from 16 residues. Germline V gene data show CDR1 as MNHEY and CDR2 as SMNVEV (reference sequence). The CDR3 here is CASSFLAGGPSGEQYF. In DNA form, the CDR3 reads TGTGCCAGCAGTTTCTTAGCGGGAGGGCCGTCGGGAGAGCAGTACTTC.

The V call is TRBV14, the J call TRBJ2-7; D possibly corresponds to TRBD1 (6 bases). The length of the CDR3 is 17 residues. The germline V and J ends were trimmed by 6 bases and 4 bases, with 25 bases remaining between them. Germline V gene data show CDR1 as SGHDN and CDR2 as FVKESK. The CDR3 DNA reads as TGTGCCAGCAGTGGGGGAGTGACGCCAGGGGTTTGGTACGAGCAGTACTTC. It translates to CASSGGVTPGVWYEQYF.

There are many counts of this clonotype. The CDR3 coding sequence is TGCGCCAGCAGCGCCCGACTAGCGGGGGGTCCCTACAATGAGCAGTTCTTC. Its translation is CASSARLAGGPYNEQFF. This chain joins TRBV5-1 and TRBJ2-1, with 13 bases lining up with TRBD2. Germline loops: CDR1 SGHRS, CDR2 YFSETQ. The CDR3 is 17 amino acids. V gave up 4 bases and J gave up 2 bases; unmatched junction bases: 6.

This clonotype was picked up a small number of times. CDR3 loop: CASREQGETQYF. The CDR3 DNA sequence: TGTGCCAGCAGGGAGCAGGGAGAGACCCAGTACTTC. V usage is TRBV2 and J usage is TRBJ2-5; possibly TRBD1 for D (5 bases). CDR1 and CDR2 from the germline V gene are SNHLY and FYNNEI. Trimming took off 6 bases at V and 4 bases at J, with 9 bases between the two ends. The CDR3 is 12 amino acids. The variable domain in full, completed from reference TRBV2 and TRBJ2-5, reads EPEVTQTPSHQVTQMGQEVILRCVPISNHLYFYWYRQILGQKVEFLVSFYNNEISEKSEIFDDQFSVERPDGSNFTLKIRSTKLEDSAMYFCASREQGETQYFGPGTRLLVL.

J is TRBJ2-3 and V is TRBV29-1; D is perhaps TRBD2 (5 bases). Germline V lookup: CDR1 SQVTM, CDR2 ANQGSEA. Trimming removed 3 bases at V and 2 bases at J, with 9 bases between. The CDR3 runs 13 residues. CDR3 sequence (DNA): TGCAGCGTTGACACGGGAAACACAGATACGCAGTATTTT. Its protein is CSVDTGNTDTQYF.

This clonotype was found a few times. The CDR3 here is CSVEVGQPGDEQFF. The DNA for the CDR3 is TGCAGCGTTGAAGTTGGGCAGCCTGGGGATGAGCAGTTCTTC. The V call is TRBV29-1, the J call TRBJ2-1; D gene ambiguous. CDR1 is SQVTM, CDR2 ANQGSEA, per germline. The CDR3 length is 14 residues. Trimming shortened V by 1 base and J by 8 bases, and 15 bases separated the two germline ends.

V and J are TRBV20-1 and TRBJ2-7; weak D call: TRBD2 (6 bases). Trimming left V 2 bases short and J 3 bases short, with 14 bases between. CDR3 size: 14 residues. Germline V CDR1 and CDR2: DFQATT, SNEGSKA (reference sequence). For the CDR3, the DNA is TGCAGTGCTAGATTCCCGGGACTTCGCTACGAGCAGTACTTC. Translating it yields CSARFPGLRYEQYF.

This clonotype was seen repeatedly, ten times or more. This chain joins TRBV28 and TRBJ2-7; D unresolved. The V end was cut by 5 bases, the J end by 0 bases, with 11 bases between. This CDR3 has 14 residues. Germline loops: CDR1 MDHEN, CDR2 SYDVKM. The CDR3: CASSPLKSSYEQYF. The CDR3 nucleotides read TGTGCCAGCAGTCCGCTTAAGAGCTCCTACGAGCAGTACTTC.

The rearrangement joins TRBV20-1 to TRBJ2-7; 11 nucleotides align to TRBD2. After removal of 0 bases from V and 10 bases from J, the junction contained 11 bases not matched to a gene. This CDR3 is built from 15 residues. Germline V CDR1 and CDR2: DFQATT, SNEGSKA (reference sequence). CDR3 nucleotide sequence: TGCAGTGCTAGAGATCCGGCTAGCGGGAGGTTAGAACAGTACTTC. It is translated as CSARDPASGRLEQYF.

J is TRBJ2-1 and V is TRBV13; 7 bases agree with TRBD2. V gave up 5 bases and J gave up 6 bases; unmatched junction bases: 10. This CDR3 spans 15 amino acids. Germline CDR1 PRHDT, CDR2 FYEKMQ (reference sequence). CDR3 loop: CASSQTSVAGNEQFF. CDR3 coding DNA: TGTGCCAGCAGCCAGACGTCGGTAGCGGGCAATGAGCAGTTCTTC.

CDR3 protein: CASSFQTDSSTDTQYF. CDR3 DNA: TGTGCCAGCAGCTTTCAGACTGATTCTAGCACAGATACGCAGTATTTT. V and J are TRBV4-2 and TRBJ2-3; no clear D. Germline V gene lookup returns CDR1 LGHNA and CDR2 YNFKEQ. V was cut by 5 bases and J by 0 bases, with 15 bases left in between. This CDR3 comprises 16 residues.

This clonotype was seen at least ten times. The chain links TRBV6-1 to TRBJ2-7; D possibly uses TRBD1 or TRBD2 (8 bases each). Germline CDR1 and CDR2: MNHNS and SASEGT. V shed 5 bases and J shed 0 bases, with 20 bases lying between them. The CDR3 has 17 residues. The CDR3 loop reads CASSFAVAGQVSYEQYF. Here the CDR3 DNA reads TGTGCCAGCAGTTTCGCAGTAGCGGGACAGGTCTCCTACGAGCAGTACTTC.